This T cell receptor beta chain was found in a study of shared clonotypes between healthy human individuals. Method: immunoSEQ multiplex PCR; TCRdb's copy keeps in-frame clones and lacks some. The sample shows 450,000 to 650,000 clones, about 80% of them seen only once. This clone has only one observation. Germline V gene data show CDR1 as MNHNS and CDR2 as SASEGT. The trim removed 5 bases at V and 4 bases at J, leaving 10 bases unmatched. CDR3 length: 15 residues. This chain links TRBV6-1 with TRBJ1-2; TRBD1 matches at 7 bases. This receptor was identified in a woman in her thirties or forties in good health. Some clones in this sample may be carry-over from other donors' samples. The sample comprised PBMCs. DNA of the CDR3: TGTGCCAGCAGTAAAAAAGGACAGGTCAGCTATGGCTACACCTTC. Residues: CASSKKGQVSYGYTF.